This TCR beta chain was found in a study of blood T cell repertoires in COVID-19. Data came from immunoSEQ multiplex PCR; TCRdb stores just in-frame clones and leaves some out. The table has approximately 71,000 clones, 82% seen once; the top ten hold about 13%. The receptor was isolated from a woman of 80 years or more with acute or convalescent COVID-19. Sequencing was done on a sample of peripheral blood.

The CDR3, as DNA: TGTGCCAGCTCGGACAGCCCCTACGAGCAGTACTTC. Protein product: CASSDSPYEQYF. V is TRBV12-3 or TRBV12-4 and J is TRBJ2-7, with D tentatively TRBD1 (6 bases). The germline V and J ends were trimmed by 8 bases and 2 bases, with 10 bases remaining between them. The CDR3 extends over 12 amino acids.